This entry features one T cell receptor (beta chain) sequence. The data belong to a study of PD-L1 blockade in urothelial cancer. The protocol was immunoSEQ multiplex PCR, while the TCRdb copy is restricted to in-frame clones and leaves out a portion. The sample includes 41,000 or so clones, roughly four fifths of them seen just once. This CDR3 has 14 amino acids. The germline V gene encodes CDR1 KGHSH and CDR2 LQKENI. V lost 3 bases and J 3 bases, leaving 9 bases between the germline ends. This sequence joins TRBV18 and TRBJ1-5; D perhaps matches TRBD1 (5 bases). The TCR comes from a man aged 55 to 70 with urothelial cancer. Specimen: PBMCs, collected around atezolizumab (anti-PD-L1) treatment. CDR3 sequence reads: CASSPGQDNQPQHF. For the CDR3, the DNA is TGTGCCAGCTCACCCGGACAAGACAATCAGCCCCAGCATTTT.